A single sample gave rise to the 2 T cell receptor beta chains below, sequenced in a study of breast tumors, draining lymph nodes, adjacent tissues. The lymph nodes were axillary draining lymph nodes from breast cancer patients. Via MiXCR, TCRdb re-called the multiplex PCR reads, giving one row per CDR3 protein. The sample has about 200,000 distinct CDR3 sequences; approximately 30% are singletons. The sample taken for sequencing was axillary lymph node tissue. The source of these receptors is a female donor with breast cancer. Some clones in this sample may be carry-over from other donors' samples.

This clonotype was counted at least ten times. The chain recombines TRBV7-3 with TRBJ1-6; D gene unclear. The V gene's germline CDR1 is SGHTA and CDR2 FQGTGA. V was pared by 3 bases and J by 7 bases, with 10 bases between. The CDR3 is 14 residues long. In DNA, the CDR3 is TGTGCCAGCAGCTTGATGGGCGAAAATTCACCCCTCCACTTT. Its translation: CASSLMGENSPLHF.

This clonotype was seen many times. The CDR3 protein is CASSSTRADPHEQYF. CDR3 coding DNA: TGTGCCAGCAGCTCGACCCGGGCTGACCCTCACGAGCAGTACTTC. The chain uses TRBV11-2 and TRBJ2-7; D uncertain. The germline V gene encodes CDR1 SGHAT and CDR2 FQNNGV. The CDR3 runs 15 residues. Trimming took off 4 bases at V and 5 bases at J, with 18 bases between the two ends.